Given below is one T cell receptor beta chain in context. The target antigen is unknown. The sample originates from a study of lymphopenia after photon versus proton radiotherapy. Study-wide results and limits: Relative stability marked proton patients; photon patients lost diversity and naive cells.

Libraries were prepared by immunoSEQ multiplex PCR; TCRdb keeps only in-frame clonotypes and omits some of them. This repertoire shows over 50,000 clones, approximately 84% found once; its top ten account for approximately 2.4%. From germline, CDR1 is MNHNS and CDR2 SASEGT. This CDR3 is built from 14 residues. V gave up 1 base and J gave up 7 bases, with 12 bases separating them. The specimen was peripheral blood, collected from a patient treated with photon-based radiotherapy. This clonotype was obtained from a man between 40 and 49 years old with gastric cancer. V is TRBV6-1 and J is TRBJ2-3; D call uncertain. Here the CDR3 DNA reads TGTGCCAGCAGTGAAGAGTGGGCAGGCTATACGCAGTATTTT. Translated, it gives CASSEEWAGYTQYF.